This T cell receptor (beta chain) emerged from a study of shared clonotypes between healthy human individuals. Deep-level settings were used for running the assay. Template for every sorted-subset replicate PCR totaled 150 to 250 ng DNA, tens of thousands of T cell genomes. Data came from immunoSEQ multiplex PCR; TCRdb stores just in-frame clones and leaves some out. The data show fewer than 850,000 clones, about 97% seen once. Remarks on this clone: Its cognate antigen is unknown.

The ends lost 2 bases at V and 4 bases at J; junction bases unmatched: 5. Germline V gene lookup returns CDR1 SGHAT and CDR2 FQNNGV. The CDR3 totals 14 residues. CD45RO negativity and positive selection for CCR7 defined naive CD8 cells, a population that excluded terminally differentiated effector memory CD45RA+ cells. Study donors comprised healthy, HIV-negative adults devoid of recent acute infection or vaccination. Study-level results: Relative to their counterparts shared across all four donors, non-shared clonotypes exhibited diminished generation probabilities.

J is TRBJ2-7 and V is TRBV11-2, with 7 bases identical to TRBD1. The sample was naive CD8+ T cells sorted from blood. The source of this sequence is a man aged 25-45 years in good health. The CDR3 loop is CASSLRDSHYEQYF. The CDR3 DNA follows: TGTGCCAGCAGCTTACGGGACAGTCATTACGAGCAGTACTTC.